This T cell receptor (beta chain) was obtained from a study of T cells after yellow fever vaccination (dated by TCRdb to the late 2010s). With regard to the full study: Libraries from fractions with low cell numbers were prepared with the SMART-Seq v4 Ultra Low Input RNA kit. To follow T-cell clones before and after primary and booster YFV17D yellow fever vaccination, bulk TCR alpha and beta repertoires were sequenced over time. Blood samples were taken at several timepoints before and after primary and secondary immunization, and bulk PBMC replicates and cell subsets were isolated. Two healthy male donors, one aged 18 to 30 and one aged 30 to 40 years, made up the cohort.

Overall results and qualifications from the work: After the booster, most clones that had expanded after primary vaccination were detected again (nearly 97% of CD4 and roughly 86% of CD8), suggesting broad maintenance of memory. A small fraction of clonotypes showed up in both the CD4 and CD8 compartments, probably as a result of convergent recombination. The study included only a couple of donors, which limits how far the findings can be generalized. The secondary T-cell response was weaker than the primary response but faster, peaking on day 5 instead of day 15. Computational filtering was needed because FACS-sorted repertoires could contain abundant contaminating clonotypes from the bulk population.

This specimen's treatment or condition label, interpreted: live attenuated yellow fever vaccine strain. At each blood-draw timepoint, two biological replicates of bulk PBMCs were collected. PBMCs were isolated from peripheral blood using a standard Ficoll-Paque protocol. TriZol was used to extract RNA from bulk PBMCs, CD4 and CD8 fractions, and dextramer-positive and dextramer-negative fractions. TCR cDNA was synthesized by 5'RACE template switching, through which a universal primer site and unique molecular identifiers were introduced. Priming for cDNA synthesis came from both the TCR alpha and TCR beta constant segments. Libraries were amplified in two PCR steps, with sample barcodes and sequencing adapters added in the second step. Sequencing of libraries was performed on Illumina HiSeq 2500 (2x100 bp) or NovaSeq (2x150 bp). The authors processed their data as follows. MIGEC was used to demultiplex reads and collapse the reads into UMI consensus sequences, and MiXCR was used for V(D)J alignment. Clonotypes responding to the vaccine were identified with edgeR on replicate PBMC samples, with the criteria of FDR below 0.01 and a log2 fold change above 5 up to day 15. Each bulk clonotype received a CD4 or CD8 identity based on whether the sequenced CD4 or CD8 repertoire contained that clonotype at higher abundance. TCRdb itself trimmed the public reads at Q25 with fastp, ran MiXCR and retained productive beta chains. Every distinct CDR3 protein forms one entry, paired with its most common genes and DNA. The V and J calls and clone size are TCRdb's, not the authors'. The sample data list 500,000 to 650,000 distinct CDR3 sequences, and roughly an eighth of these were observed just once. The ten largest clones represent 14% to 15% of the sample.

As for this clonotype: What this receptor recognizes is not known. No much larger clone is present one base from it, and per-base qualities are unavailable.

The sequence was collected from a man between 25 and 39 years old who received the YFV17D yellow fever vaccine. Sample: PBMCs, taken on the day of the yellow fever booster vaccination.

The CDR3: CSSLWGLAGGNTGELFF. The DNA sequence is as follows: TGCAGCTCGCTGTGGGGACTAGCGGGAGGAAACACCGGGGAGCTGTTTTTT. Rearrangement joined TRBV29-1 to TRBJ2-2; 15 bases in between match TRBD2. Unmatched junction bases come to 9, with V trimmed by 8 bases and J by 2 bases. The CDR3 has 17 amino acids, counting the end cysteine and phenylalanine. The kept DNA is CDR3 alone, 51 bases in frame from the first base. CDR1 and CDR2 (SQVTM, ANQGSEA) derive from the germline V gene.